This TCR beta chain is from a study of response to subunit inactivated influenza vaccine. Findings of the study overall: That few new T cells are recruited by each seasonal influenza vaccination was the authors' suggestion.

Germline V gene sequence: CDR1 SGHRS, CDR2 YFSETQ. The CDR3 loop spans 14 amino acids. Trimming shortened V by 5 bases and J by 4 bases, and 12 bases separated the two germline ends. In TCRdb, the RT-PCR reads were re-called with MiXCR into one record per CDR3 protein. This sample has hundreds of thousands of distinct CDR3 sequences, with approximately 11% found just once. This clonotype was seen only a few times. Its antigen is as yet unknown. This TCR was recovered from a man between 45 and 60 years old who received an inactivated influenza vaccine. This chain uses TRBV5-1 with TRBJ2-2, with no clear D. The material was PBMCs from blood, obtained about 40 days after vaccination. CDR3 sequence (DNA): TGCGCCAGCAGGAAGGTAGTGGGCACCGGGGAGCTGTTTTTT. It codes for CASRKVVGTGELFF.